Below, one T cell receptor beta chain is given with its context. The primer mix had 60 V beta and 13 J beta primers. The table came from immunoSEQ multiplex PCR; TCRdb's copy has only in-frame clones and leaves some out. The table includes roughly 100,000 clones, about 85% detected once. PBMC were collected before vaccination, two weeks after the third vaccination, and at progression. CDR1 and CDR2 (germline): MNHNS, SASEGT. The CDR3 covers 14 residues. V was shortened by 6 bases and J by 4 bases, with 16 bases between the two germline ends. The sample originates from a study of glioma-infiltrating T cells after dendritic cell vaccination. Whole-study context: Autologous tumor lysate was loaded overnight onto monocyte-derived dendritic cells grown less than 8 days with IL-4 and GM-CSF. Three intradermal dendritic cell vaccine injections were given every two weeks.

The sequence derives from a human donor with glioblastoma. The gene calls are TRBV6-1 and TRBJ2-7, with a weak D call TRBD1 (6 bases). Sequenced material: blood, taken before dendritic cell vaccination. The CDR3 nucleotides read TGTGCCAGCAGCCCGCACAGGGATAGGTACGAGCAGTACTTC. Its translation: CASSPHRDRYEQYF.